This T cell receptor beta chain was documented in a study of human T cells and chemical hapten exposure. The V end was cut by 0 bases, the J end by 7 bases, with 15 bases between. This CDR3 contains 16 residues. Germline CDR1 reads KGHDR; CDR2 reads SFDVKD. Sample time point: patch test 1, 2 weeks after DPC sensitization. The treatment denotes: therapeutic diphenylcyclopropenone sensitization with weekly scalp DPC. MiXCR, applied by TCRdb to the RACE reads, yields one record per CDR3 protein. The sample lists a few hundred thousand distinct CDR3 sequences, more than 4.5% occurring once. V is TRBV24-1 and J is TRBJ2-1, with D tentatively TRBD1 or TRBD2 (6 bases each). The receptor's source is a woman aged 45-59 years with alopecia areata. Some clones in this sample may be carry-over from other donors' samples. Sequencing was performed on whole blood, taken in connection with sensitization to the hapten diphenylcyclopropenone (DPC). CDR3 sequence (DNA): TGTGCCACCAGTGATTTGCGGGGGCACCTAAGGAATGAGCAGTTCTTC. This translates into CATSDLRGHLRNEQFF.